The 3 T cell receptor beta chains given below trace back to one sample, sequenced in a study of cytomegalovirus exposure and HLA in healthy donors. Primers for the PCR totalled 60 Vbeta and 13 Jbeta. Libraries were prepared by immunoSEQ multiplex PCR; TCRdb keeps only in-frame clonotypes and omits some of them. The profile shows some 130,000 clones, about 66% of them singletons. Input material: PBMCs. These receptors came from a human donor in good health.

The chain joins TRBV11-2 to TRBJ2-7; TRBD1 matches at 7 bases. CDR1 and CDR2 from the germline V gene are SGHAT and FQNNGV. This CDR3 has 15 residues. The J segment lost 0 bases and the V segment lost 6 bases, leaving 8 bases of the junction unmatched. CDR3 residues: CASRSSRDSSYEQYF. The CDR3 DNA follows: TGTGCCAGCAGATCCTCCCGGGACAGCTCCTACGAGCAGTACTTC. The full variable domain, with the rest looked up from reference TRBV11-2 and TRBJ2-7, is EAGVAQSPRYKIIEKRQSVAFWCNPISGHATLYWYQQILGQGPKLLIQFQNNGVVDDSQLPKDRFSAERLKGVDSTLKIQPAKLEDSAVYLCASRSSRDSSYEQYFGPGTRLTVT.

This clone was found a few times. The chain carries TRBV28 and TRBJ2-7; TRBD1 is a possible D gene (6 bases). The CDR3 spans 15 residues. The V gene's germline CDR1 is MDHEN and CDR2 SYDVKM. Trimming took off 5 bases at V and 0 bases at J, with 14 bases between the two ends. The CDR3 nucleotides are TGTGCCAGCAGTACACAGGGTTCCCTCTCCTACGAGCAGTACTTC. Its protein is CASSTQGSLSYEQYF. The entire variable domain, with the rest obtained from reference TRBV28 and TRBJ2-7, is as follows: DVKVTQSSRYLVKRTGEKVFLECVQDMDHENMFWYRQDPGLGLRLIYFSYDVKMKEKGDIPEGYSVSREKKERFSLILESASTNQTSMYLCASSTQGSLSYEQYFGPGTRLTVT.

The chain employs TRBV11-2 and TRBJ2-1; TRBD2 matches 8 bases. There are 16 residues in the CDR3. CDR1 and CDR2 from the germline V gene are SGHAT and FQNNGV. V lost 5 bases, J lost 2 bases, and 8 bases stayed unmatched. Written as DNA, the CDR3 is TGTGCCAGCAGCCAGACAGCGGGAGAAACCTACAATGAGCAGTTCTTC. This encodes CASSQTAGETYNEQFF.